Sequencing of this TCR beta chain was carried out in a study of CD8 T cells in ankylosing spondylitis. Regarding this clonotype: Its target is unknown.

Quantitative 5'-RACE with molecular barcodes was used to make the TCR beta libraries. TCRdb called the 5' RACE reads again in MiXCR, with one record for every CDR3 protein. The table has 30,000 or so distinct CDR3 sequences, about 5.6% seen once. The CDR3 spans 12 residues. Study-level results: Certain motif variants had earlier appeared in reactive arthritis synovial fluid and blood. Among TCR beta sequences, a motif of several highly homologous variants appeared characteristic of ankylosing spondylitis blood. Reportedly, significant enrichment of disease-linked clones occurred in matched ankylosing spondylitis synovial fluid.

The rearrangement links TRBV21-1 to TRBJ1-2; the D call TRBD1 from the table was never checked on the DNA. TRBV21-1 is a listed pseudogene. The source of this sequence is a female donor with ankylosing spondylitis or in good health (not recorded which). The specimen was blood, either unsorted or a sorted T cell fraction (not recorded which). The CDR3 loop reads CASSDEKGHLDF. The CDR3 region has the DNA TGTGCCAGCAGCGACGAAAAGGGACATCTTGACTTC.